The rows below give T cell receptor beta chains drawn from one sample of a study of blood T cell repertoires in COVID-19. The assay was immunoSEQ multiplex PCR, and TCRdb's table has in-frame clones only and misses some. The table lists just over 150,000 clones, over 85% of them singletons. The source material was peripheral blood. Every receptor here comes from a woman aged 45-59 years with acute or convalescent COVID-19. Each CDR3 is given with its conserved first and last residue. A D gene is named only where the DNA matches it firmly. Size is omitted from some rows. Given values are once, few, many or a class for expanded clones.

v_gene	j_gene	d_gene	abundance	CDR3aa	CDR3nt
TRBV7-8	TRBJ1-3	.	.	CASSPNLLTSGNTIYF	TGTGCCAGCAGCCCCAACCTACTTACCTCTGGAAACACCATATATTTT
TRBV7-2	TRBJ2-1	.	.	CASSLSSFEQFF	TGTGCCAGCAGCTTATCGAGCTTCGAGCAGTTCTTC
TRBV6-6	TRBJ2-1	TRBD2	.	CASSSLGGRRTSGSYNEQFF	TGTGCCAGCAGCTCCCTCGGGGGGAGGAGGACTAGCGGGAGTTACAATGAGCAGTTCTTC
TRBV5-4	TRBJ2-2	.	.	CASSRLGNRSWTNTGELFF	TGTGCCAGCAGTCGCCTCGGAAACAGGTCATGGACGAACACCGGGGAGCTGTTTTTT
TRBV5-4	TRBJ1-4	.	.	CASSSTTGTLNEKLFF	TGTGCCAGCAGCTCAACTACCGGGACACTAAATGAAAAACTGTTTTTT
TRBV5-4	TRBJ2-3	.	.	CASKAGTDTQYF	TGTGCTAGTAAGGCGGGCACAGATACGCAGTATTTT
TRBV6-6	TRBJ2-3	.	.	CASRWGRTDTQYF	TGTGCCAGCAGGTGGGGCCGCACAGATACGCAGTATTTT
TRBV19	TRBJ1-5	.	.	CASSNEQGGQPQHF	TGTGCCAGTAGTAATGAACAGGGAGGGCAGCCCCAGCATTTT
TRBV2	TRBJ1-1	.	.	CASSTDLNTEAFF	TGTGCCAGCTCTACAGACCTTAACACTGAAGCTTTCTTT
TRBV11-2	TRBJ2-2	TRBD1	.	CASSLSRGLTGELFF	TGTGCCAGCAGCTTAAGCAGGGGGCTGACCGGGGAGCTGTTTTTT
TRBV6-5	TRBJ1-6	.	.	CASSYRQSLGNSPLHF	TGTGCCAGCAGTTACCGACAGTCATTAGGAAATTCACCCCTCCACTTT
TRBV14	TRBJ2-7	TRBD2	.	CASARGEYEQYF	TGTGCCAGCGCGCGGGGGGAGTACGAGCAGTACTTC
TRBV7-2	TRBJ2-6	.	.	CASSSTLSGANVLTF	TGTGCCAGCAGCTCTACGCTCTCTGGGGCCAACGTCCTGACTTTC
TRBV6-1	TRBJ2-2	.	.	CASSEVKNTGELFF	TGTGCCAGCAGTGAAGTAAAGAACACCGGGGAGCTGTTTTTT
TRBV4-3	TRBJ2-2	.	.	CASSPSGLGGTGELFF	TGCGCCAGCAGCCCATCCGGACTAGGGGGGACCGGGGAGCTGTTTTTT
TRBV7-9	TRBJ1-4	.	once	CASSHPPVHGGEKLFF	TGTGCCAGCAGCCACCCGCCGGTTCACGGGGGTGAAAAACTGTTTTTT
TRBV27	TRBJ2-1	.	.	CASSLSAGGLSYNEQFF	TGTGCCAGCAGTTTATCGGCCGGGGGACTCTCCTACAATGAGCAGTTCTTC
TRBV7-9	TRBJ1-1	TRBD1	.	CASSLVGQGALNTEAFF	TGTGCCAGCAGCTTAGTTGGACAGGGGGCTTTGAACACTGAAGCTTTCTTT
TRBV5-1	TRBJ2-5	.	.	CASSFAQGMGETQYF	TGCGCCAGCAGCTTCGCGCAGGGAATGGGAGAGACCCAGTACTTC
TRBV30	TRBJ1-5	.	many	CAWSVRNGQLYQPQHF	TGTGCCTGGAGTGTAAGGAACGGACAGCTTTATCAGCCCCAGCATTTT
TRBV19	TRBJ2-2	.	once	CASSIGDSPNTGELFF	TGTGCCAGTAGTATAGGTGACAGCCCAAACACCGGGGAGCTGTTTTTT
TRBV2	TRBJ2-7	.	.	CASTYEAGTHEQYF	TGTGCCAGCACCTATGAGGCGGGGACCCACGAGCAGTACTTC
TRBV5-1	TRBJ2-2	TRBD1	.	CASSYNDRGPNTGELFF	TGCGCCAGCAGCTATAACGACAGGGGGCCGAACACCGGGGAGCTGTTTTTT
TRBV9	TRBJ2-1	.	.	CASSVGSAQQGEQFF	TGTGCCAGCAGCGTAGGGTCGGCGCAGCAGGGCGAGCAGTTCTTC
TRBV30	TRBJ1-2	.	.	CAWSRPGLRGLDGYTF	TGTGCCTGGAGCCGTCCAGGCCTCAGGGGTTTGGATGGCTACACCTTC
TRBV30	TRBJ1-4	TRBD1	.	CAWRQGGEKLFF	TGTGCCTGGAGGCAGGGGGGTGAAAAACTGTTTTTT
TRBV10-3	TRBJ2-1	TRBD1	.	CAISPRDRGHEQFF	TGTGCCATCAGTCCACGGGACAGGGGGCATGAGCAGTTCTTC
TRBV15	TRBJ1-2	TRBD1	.	CATSRGTGGGYGYTF	TGTGCCACCAGCAGAGGGACAGGGGGCGGGTATGGCTACACCTTC